The TCR beta chain under discussion was sequenced for a study of post-analysis software for immune sequencing data. Study as a whole: Disease courses included relapsing-remitting, secondary progressive and progressive-relapsing multiple sclerosis.

Each TCR beta cDNA library carried unique molecular identifiers. It was from about 0.98 to 11 million T cells that approximately 500,000 cDNA molecules came. One entry per CDR3 protein, called by TCRdb with MiXCR from the PCR reads. The data hold approximately 690,000 distinct CDR3 sequences, with approximately 60% observed a single time. Overall study results and limits: Under the F measure, samples that were prepared in one batch clustered strongly together. Versus controls, multiple sclerosis patients showed significantly lower diversity (normalized Chao1). The study found TRBV5-6, TRBV5-1 and TRBV20-1 among about five TRBV segments more frequent in patients than controls.

This CDR3 has 14 residues. Germline assignment: CDR1 SGHRS and CDR2 YFSETQ. With 1 base clipped from V and 5 bases from J, the junction kept 2 bases outside the gene matches. About this clonotype: What it recognizes is unknown.

This TCR was sampled from a girl aged 2-10 years with multiple sclerosis. V is TRBV5-1 and J is TRBJ1-4, with 7 bases lining up with TRBD1. The sequencing sample was made of blood. CDR3 DNA sequence: TGCGCCAGCAGCTTGCTACAGGGGAATGAAAAACTGTTTTTT. Translated, it gives CASSLLQGNEKLFF.